This TCR beta chain was profiled in a study of T cell clonality in common variable immunodeficiency. Study-level findings and limits: Shared TCRbeta clones were fewer between CVID subjects than controls.

The CDR3 spans 15 residues. Germline lookup yields CDR1 LNHDA and CDR2 SQIVND (reference sequence). Patients and controls were mostly of Caucasian heritage. The method was immunoSEQ multiplex PCR; TCRdb's version includes in-frame clones alone and lacks a portion of them. The sample presents approximately 37,000 clones, none singletons. This clone was observed a few times. Its cognate antigen is unknown. The CDR3 is cut off 3 residues early in the read; its end comes from the germline J gene. Specimen: peripheral blood mononuclear cells. The clonotype was recovered from a person between 18 and 75 years old in good health. The rearrangement joins TRBV19 to TRBJ1-2; D is unresolved. Partial CDR3 DNA: TGTGCCAGTAGGCTGACTAGTAGCCTTTACAATGAC. It translates to CASRLTSSLYND. The CDR3 reads in full as CASRLTSSLYNDYTF.